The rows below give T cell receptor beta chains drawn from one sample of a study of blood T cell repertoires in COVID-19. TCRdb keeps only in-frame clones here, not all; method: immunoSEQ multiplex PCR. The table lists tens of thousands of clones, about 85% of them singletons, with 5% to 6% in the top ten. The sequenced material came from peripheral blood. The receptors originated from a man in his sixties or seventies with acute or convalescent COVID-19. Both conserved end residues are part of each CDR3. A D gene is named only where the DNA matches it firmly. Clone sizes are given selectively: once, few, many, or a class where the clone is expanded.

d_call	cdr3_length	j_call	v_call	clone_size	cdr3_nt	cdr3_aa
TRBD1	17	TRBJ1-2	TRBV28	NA	TGTGCCAGCTACGAAACTATTAGCAGGGGGCGCAACTATGGCTACACCTTC	CASYETISRGRNYGYTF
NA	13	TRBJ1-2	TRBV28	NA	TGTGCCAGCAGACCTAGTATTCAATATGGCTACACCTTC	CASRPSIQYGYTF
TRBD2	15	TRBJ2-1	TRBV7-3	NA	TGTGCCAGCAGCTCGGGACTAGCGGGTAGCGATGAGCAGTTCTTC	CASSSGLAGSDEQFF
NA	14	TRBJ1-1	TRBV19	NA	TGTGCCAGTACCCAGGCTGCGTGGGACACTGAAGCTTTCTTT	CASTQAAWDTEAFF
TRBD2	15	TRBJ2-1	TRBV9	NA	TGTGCCAGCAGCGATAGCGGGAGATCCTACAATGAGCAGTTCTTC	CASSDSGRSYNEQFF
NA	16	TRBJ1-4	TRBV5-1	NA	TGCGCCAGCAGCTTGATGAATACAGGGCAGGGTGAAAAACTGTTTTTT	CASSLMNTGQGEKLFF
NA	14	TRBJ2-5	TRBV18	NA	TGTGCCAGCTCAAAAAGGGAGTACCAAGAGACCCAGTACTTC	CASSKREYQETQYF
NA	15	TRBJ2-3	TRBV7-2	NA	TGTGCCAGCGTTATTCGTGGCTTAAGCACAGATACGCAGTATTTT	CASVIRGLSTDTQYF
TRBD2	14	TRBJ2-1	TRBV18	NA	TGTGCCAGCTCCGAGACTAGCGGGGACAATGAGCAGTTCTTC	CASSETSGDNEQFF
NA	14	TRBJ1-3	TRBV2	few	TGTGCCAGCAGGGGGGACACCTCTGGAAACACCATATATTTT	CASRGDTSGNTIYF
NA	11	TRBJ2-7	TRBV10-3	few	TGTGCCATCAGTGAGTCGCGCGAGCAGTACTTC	CAISESREQYF
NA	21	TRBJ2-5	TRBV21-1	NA	TGTGCCAGCAGCAAAGCGCTTTCGGGACAGGTTGGGTGGCGGGGAGGAGAGACCCAGTACTTC	CASSKALSGQVGWRGGETQYF
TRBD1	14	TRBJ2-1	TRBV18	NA	TGTGCCAGCTCAGCTAGACAGGGGGTCGATGAGCAGTTCTTC	CASSARQGVDEQFF
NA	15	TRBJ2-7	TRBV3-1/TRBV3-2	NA	TGTGCCAGCAGCCAGTCAGTCCTGATAACCTACGAGCAGTACTTC	CASSQSVLITYEQYF
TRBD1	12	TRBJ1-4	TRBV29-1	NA	TGCAGCGCGACAGGGGGAAATGAAAAACTGTTTTTT	CSATGGNEKLFF
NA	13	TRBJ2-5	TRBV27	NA	TGTGCCAGCAGTTTAAGGCGGGGAGAGACCCAGTACTTC	CASSLRRGETQYF
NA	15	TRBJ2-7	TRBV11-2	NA	TGTGCCAGCAGCTTAGATCGGTGGGCCGGGGGCGAGCAGTACTTC	CASSLDRWAGGEQYF
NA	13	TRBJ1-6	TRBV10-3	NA	TGTGCCATCAGACCCCCGGGGGATTCACCCCTCCACTTT	CAIRPPGDSPLHF
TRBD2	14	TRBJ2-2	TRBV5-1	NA	TGCGCCAGCAGCTTGGAACTAGCGGTAGTGGAGCTGTTTTTT	CASSLELAVVELFF
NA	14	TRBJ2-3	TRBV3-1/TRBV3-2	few	TGTGCCAGCAGCCTGATCGGGGGGCCAGATACGCAGTATTTT	CASSLIGGPDTQYF
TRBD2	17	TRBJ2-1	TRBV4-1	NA	TGCGCCAGCAGCGCTACGATGGGACTAGCGGGATTCAATGAGCAGTTCTTC	CASSATMGLAGFNEQFF
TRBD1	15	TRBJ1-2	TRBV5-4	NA	TGTGCCAGCAGCTTTGGGACAGGGGGCAACTATGGCTACACCTTC	CASSFGTGGNYGYTF
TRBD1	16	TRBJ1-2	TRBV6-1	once	TGTGCCAGCAGTGTCCCTAACAGGGGACTGGCCTATGGCTACACCTTC	CASSVPNRGLAYGYTF
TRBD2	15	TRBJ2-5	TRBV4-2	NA	TGTGCCAGCAGCCCGCGGGGGGGCTTCCAAGAGACCCAGTACTTC	CASSPRGGFQETQYF
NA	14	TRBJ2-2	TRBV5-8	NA	TGTGCCAGCAGCTTGGTTTTTGTAACCGGGGAGCTGTTTTTT	CASSLVFVTGELFF
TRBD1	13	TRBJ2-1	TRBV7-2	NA	TGTGCCAGCAGTCTGGACAGGGTCAATGAGCAGTTCTTC	CASSLDRVNEQFF
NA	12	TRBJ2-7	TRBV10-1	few	TGCGCCAGCTCGGGGGTCTCCTACGAGCAGTACTTC	CASSGVSYEQYF
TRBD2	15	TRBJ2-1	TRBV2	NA	TGTGCCAGCAGCGATAGGACTAGCGGGGTTGGTGAGCAGTTCTTC	CASSDRTSGVGEQFF
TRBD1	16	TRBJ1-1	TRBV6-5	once	TGTGCCAGCAGTTCCTACCGCCAGGGGGGCAACACTGAAGCTTTCTTT	CASSSYRQGGNTEAFF
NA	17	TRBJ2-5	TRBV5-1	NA	TGCGCCAGCAGCTTGGCTGGGAGGAGAAGCGAGGTAGAGACCCAGTACTTC	CASSLAGRRSEVETQYF
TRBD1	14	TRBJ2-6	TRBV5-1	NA	TGCGCCAGCTGGGACAGCTCTGGGGCCAACGTCCTGACTTTC	CASWDSSGANVLTF
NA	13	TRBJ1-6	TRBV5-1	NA	TGCGCCAGCAGCCAGGACACCGATTCACCCCTCCACTTT	CASSQDTDSPLHF
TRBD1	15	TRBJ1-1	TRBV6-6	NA	TGTGCCAGCAGTTACTCCCCCTGGACAGGCACTGAAGCTTTCTTT	CASSYSPWTGTEAFF
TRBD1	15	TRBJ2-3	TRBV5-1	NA	TGCGCCAGCAGACAAGGGACAGCTAGCACAGATACGCAGTATTTT	CASRQGTASTDTQYF
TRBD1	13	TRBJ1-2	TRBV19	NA	TGTGCCAGTAGCCAGGGGGCCGGCTATGGCTACACCTTC	CASSQGAGYGYTF
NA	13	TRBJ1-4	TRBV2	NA	TGTGCCAGCAGGGGGGGACCGGCTGGGGGACTGTTTTTT	CASRGGPAGGLFF
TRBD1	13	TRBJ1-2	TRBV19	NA	TGTGCCAGTACGGGGACAGGAGACTATGGCTACACCTTC	CASTGTGDYGYTF
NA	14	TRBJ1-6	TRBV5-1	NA	TGCGCCAGCAGCTTTGCCGGAAGGGGTTCACCCCTCCACTTT	CASSFAGRGSPLHF
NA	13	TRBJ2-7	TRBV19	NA	TGTGCCAGTGGGCAGGGCCTTGTTTACGAGCAGTACTTC	CASGQGLVYEQYF
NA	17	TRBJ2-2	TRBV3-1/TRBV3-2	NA	TGTGCCAGCAGCCCCAACCTGGGAGGAGGAACACCCGGGGAGCTGTTTTTT	CASSPNLGGGTPGELFF
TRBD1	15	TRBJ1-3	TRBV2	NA	TGTGCCAGCAGTGGTGACAGGGGCCATGGAAACACCATATATTTT	CASSGDRGHGNTIYF
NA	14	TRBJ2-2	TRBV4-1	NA	TGCGCCAGCAGCCCAGGGTTGGAGGGCGGGGAGCTGTTTTTT	CASSPGLEGGELFF
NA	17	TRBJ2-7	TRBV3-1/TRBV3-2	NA	TGTGCCAGCAGCCAAGTCCGAGGAGGTTGGGGAACCTACGAGCAGTACTTC	CASSQVRGGWGTYEQYF
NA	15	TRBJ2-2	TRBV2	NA	TGTGCCAGCAGTGATCGGCAGGGGAACACCGGGGAGCTGTTTTTT	CASSDRQGNTGELFF
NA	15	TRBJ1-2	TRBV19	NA	TGTGCCAGTAGTATCGACGGGGTTTCAAACTATGGCTACACCTTC	CASSIDGVSNYGYTF
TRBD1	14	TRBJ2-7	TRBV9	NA	TGTGCCAGCAGCGTTAACAGGGGTCCCTACGAGCAGTACTTC	CASSVNRGPYEQYF
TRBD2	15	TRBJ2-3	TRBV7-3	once	TGTGCCAGCAGCTTAGGCGGGGGGCAGACAGATACGCAGTATTTT	CASSLGGGQTDTQYF
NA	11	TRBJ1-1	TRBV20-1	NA	TGCAGTGCTAGTGATTCTAGAAAAGCTTTCTTT	CSASDSRKAFF
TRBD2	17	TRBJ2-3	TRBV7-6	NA	TGTGCCAGCAGCTTAGTTCTTAGCGGGGCGACGGCAGATACGCAGTATTTT	CASSLVLSGATADTQYF
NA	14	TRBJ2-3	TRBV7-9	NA	TGTGCCAGCAGCTTATTAGTAAGCACAGATACGCAGTATTTT	CASSLLVSTDTQYF
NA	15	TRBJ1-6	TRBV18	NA	TGTGCCAGCTCACCGAGGCAGGCAGGGGAGTCACCCCTCCACTTT	CASSPRQAGESPLHF
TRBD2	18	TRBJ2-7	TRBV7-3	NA	TGTGCCAGCAGCAGCAAGACTAGCGGGGGGAACCGCTCCTACGAGCAGTACTTC	CASSSKTSGGNRSYEQYF